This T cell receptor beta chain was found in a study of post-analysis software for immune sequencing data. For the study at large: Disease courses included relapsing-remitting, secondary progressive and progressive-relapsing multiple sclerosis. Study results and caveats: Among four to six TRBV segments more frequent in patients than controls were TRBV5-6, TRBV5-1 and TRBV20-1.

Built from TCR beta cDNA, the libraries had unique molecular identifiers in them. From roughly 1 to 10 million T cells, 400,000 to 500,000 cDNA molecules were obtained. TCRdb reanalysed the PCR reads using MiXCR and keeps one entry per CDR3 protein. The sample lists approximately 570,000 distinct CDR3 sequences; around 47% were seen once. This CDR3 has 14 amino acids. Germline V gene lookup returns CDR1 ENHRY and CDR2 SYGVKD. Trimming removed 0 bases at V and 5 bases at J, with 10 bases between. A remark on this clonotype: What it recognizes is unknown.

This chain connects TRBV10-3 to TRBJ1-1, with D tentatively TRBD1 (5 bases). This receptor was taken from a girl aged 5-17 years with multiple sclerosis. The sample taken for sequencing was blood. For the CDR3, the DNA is TGTGCCATCAGTGAGTCGGGGGGTGAGACTGAAGCTTTCTTT. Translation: CAISESGGETEAFF.